This T cell receptor (beta chain) comes out of a study of CD8 T cells in Susac syndrome. Negative magnetic isolation gave CD8+ and CD4+ cells; FACS enriched CD8+ TEMRA. RNA, at 0.5 to 1 ug, was reverse transcribed with random hexamers. Amplification of TCR beta CDR3 across 54 Vbeta and 13 Jbeta was performed with immunoSEQ multiplex PCR. TCRdb reprocessed the immunoSEQ multiplex PCR reads via MiXCR and lists one record per CDR3 protein. Among under 200,000 distinct CDR3 sequences, 92% were seen once, and the ten largest hold 0.065% to 0.085%. This TCR derives from a human donor in good health. Sequenced: CD4+ T cells from PBMCs.

The CDR3 DNA reads as TGCGCCAGCAGTGAGCTGGGGGGCTATGGCTACACCTTC. Translating it yields CASSELGGYGYTF. The gene calls are TRBV10-1 and TRBJ1-2, with D possibly TRBD1 on 5 matching bases. The CDR3 is 13 residues long. The V gene's germline CDR1 is WNHNN and CDR2 SYGVQD (reference sequence). Trimming shortened V by 2 bases and J by 4 bases, and 8 bases separated the two germline ends.